The rows below give T cell receptor beta chains drawn from one sample of a study of cytomegalovirus exposure and HLA in healthy donors. Profiling relied on immunoSEQ multiplex PCR, and the TCRdb table lists in-frame clones only, not all of them. This sample has 95,000 to 150,000 clones, with about 84% found just once. The specimen sequenced was PBMCs. These receptor sequences come from a man aged 40-49 years in good health and CMV-seronegative. The CDR3 runs from the conserved cysteine through the conserved F or W. The D gene is left open where the match is weak. Clone size is shown for a subset of rows, as once, few, many or a class of expanded clone.

V	D	J	size	CDR3	DNA
TRBV27	TRBD1	TRBJ2-1	.	CASSPRGQAFNEQFF	TGTGCCAGCAGTCCCAGGGGACAGGCGTTCAATGAGCAGTTCTTC
TRBV10-3	.	TRBJ1-5	few	CAISGSDQPQHF	TGTGCCATCAGTGGTTCGGATCAGCCCCAGCATTTT
TRBV30	.	TRBJ2-3	.	CAWSAGRGPTDTQYF	TGTGCCTGGAGTGCAGGGCGGGGCCCCACAGATACGCAGTATTTT
TRBV29-1	TRBD1	TRBJ2-5	.	CSVEEKGQGQTQYF	TGCAGCGTTGAAGAAAAGGGACAGGGACAGACCCAGTACTTC
TRBV7-2	TRBD1	TRBJ1-3	.	CASSLGADRLGGNTIYF	TGTGCCAGCAGCTTAGGGGCGGACAGGCTTGGAGGAAACACCATATATTTT
TRBV7-9	.	TRBJ1-1	few	CASRPLLLNGEEAFF	TGTGCCAGCCGTCCTCTCCTTCTTAATGGGGAGGAAGCTTTCTTT
TRBV7-2	.	TRBJ1-1	few	CASSFGVRDTEAFF	TGTGCCAGCAGTTTCGGTGTGAGGGACACTGAAGCTTTCTTT
TRBV2	.	TRBJ2-7	.	CASGKRVLSYEQYF	TGTGCCAGCGGGAAGAGGGTCCTTTCCTACGAGCAGTACTTC
TRBV6-4	TRBD2	TRBJ2-3	.	CASSDRAGGTDTQYF	TGTGCCAGCAGTGACAGAGCGGGGGGGACAGATACGCAGTATTTT
TRBV13	.	TRBJ2-3	.	CASSSRDMVTDTQYF	TGTGCCAGCAGCTCCCGGGACATGGTCACAGATACGCAGTATTTT
TRBV19	.	TRBJ2-7	.	CASSIEATTYEQYF	TGTGCCAGTAGTATAGAGGCCACCACCTACGAGCAGTACTTC
TRBV7-2	.	TRBJ1-2	.	CASSPGQSYGYTF	TGTGCCAGCAGCCCAGGACAGTCCTATGGCTACACCTTC
TRBV19	TRBD1	TRBJ2-7	.	CASSRPGQDLPGEQYF	TGTGCCAGTAGTCGGCCGGGACAGGACCTCCCGGGCGAGCAGTACTTC
TRBV18	TRBD1	TRBJ2-5	.	CASSYDRGGETQYF	TGTGCCAGCTCATACGACAGGGGAGGAGAGACCCAGTACTTC
TRBV19	.	TRBJ2-1	few	CASSSISGNEQFF	TGTGCCAGTAGTTCTATATCGGGTAATGAGCAGTTCTTC